Here is one T cell receptor beta chain with its context. The target antigen is unknown. Treatment: oral pan-JAK inhibitor, 5-10 mg twice daily. Collected material from alopecia areata patients comprised lesional scalp punch biopsies and peripheral blood. The sample comes from a study of CD8+ T cells in alopecia areata. Study in general: Treated patients received oral tofacitinib, 5 to 10 mg twice daily.

Germline V gives CDR1 SEHNR, CDR2 FQNEAQ (reference sequence). The V and J ends lost 4 bases and 7 bases respectively, with 11 bases between them. The length of the CDR3 is 13 residues. General study results and limits: It was observed that many expanded lesional clones persisted in scalp and blood during tofacitinib. Scalp clonality and expanded CD8+ clones among the top 100 showed significant decreases with tofacitinib.

TCR sequencing used cDNA made by reverse transcription of extracted RNA. TCRdb's table, derived via immunoSEQ multiplex PCR, lists solely in-frame clones and lacks some. Of roughly 98,000 clones in the sample, around 55% were seen once. This chain uses TRBV7-9 with TRBJ2-1; D remains ambiguous. The source is a human donor with alopecia areata. Sequencing used CD8+ T cells sorted from blood, obtained at week 4, from a patient treated with tofacitinib. This CDR3 reads CASSYPPGNEQFF. Written as DNA, the CDR3 is TGTGCCAGCAGCTACCCGCCCGGTAATGAGCAGTTCTTC. The complete variable domain, with remaining parts taken from reference TRBV7-9 and TRBJ2-1, reads DTGVSQNPRHKITKRGQNVTFRCDPISEHNRLYWYRQTLGQGPEFLTYFQNEAQLEKSRLLSDRFSAERPKGSFSTLEIQRTEQGDSAMYLCASSYPPGNEQFFGPGTRLTVL.